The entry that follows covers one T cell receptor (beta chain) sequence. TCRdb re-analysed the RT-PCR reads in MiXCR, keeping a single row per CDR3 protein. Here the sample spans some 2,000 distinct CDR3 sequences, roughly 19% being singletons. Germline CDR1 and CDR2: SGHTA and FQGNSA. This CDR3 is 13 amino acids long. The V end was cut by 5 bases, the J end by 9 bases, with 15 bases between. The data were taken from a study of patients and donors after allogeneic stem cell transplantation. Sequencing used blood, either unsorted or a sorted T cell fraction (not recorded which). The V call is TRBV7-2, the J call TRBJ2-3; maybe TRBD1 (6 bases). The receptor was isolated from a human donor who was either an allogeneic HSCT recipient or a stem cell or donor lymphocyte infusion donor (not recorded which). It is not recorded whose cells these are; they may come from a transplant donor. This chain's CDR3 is CASSPGIRGTQYF. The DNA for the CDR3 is TGTGCCAGCAGCCCCGGCATTAGGGGGACGCAGTATTTT. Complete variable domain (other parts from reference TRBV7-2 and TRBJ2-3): GAGVSQSPSNKVTEKGKDVELRCDPISGHTALYWYRQSLGQGLEFLIYFQGNSAPDKSGLPSDRFSAERTGGSVSTLTIQRTQQEDSAVYLCASSPGIRGTQYFGPGTRLTVL.